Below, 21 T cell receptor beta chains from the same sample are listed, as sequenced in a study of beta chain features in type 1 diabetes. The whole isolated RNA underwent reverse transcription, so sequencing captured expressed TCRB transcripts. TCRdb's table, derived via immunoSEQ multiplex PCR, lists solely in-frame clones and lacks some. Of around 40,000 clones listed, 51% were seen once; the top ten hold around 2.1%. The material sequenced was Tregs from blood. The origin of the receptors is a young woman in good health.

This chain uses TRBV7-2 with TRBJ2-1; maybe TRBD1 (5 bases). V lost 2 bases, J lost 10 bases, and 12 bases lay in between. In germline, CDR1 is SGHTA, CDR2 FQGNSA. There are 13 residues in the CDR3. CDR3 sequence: CASSLSPTAEQFF. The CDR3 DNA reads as TGTGCCAGCAGCTTAAGCCCGACAGCGGAGCAGTTCTTC.

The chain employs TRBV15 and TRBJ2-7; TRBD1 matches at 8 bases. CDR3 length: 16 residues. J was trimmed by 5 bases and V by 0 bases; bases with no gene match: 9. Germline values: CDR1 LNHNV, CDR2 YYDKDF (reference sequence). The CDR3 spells CATSRDLQGARDEQYF. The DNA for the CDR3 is TGTGCCACCAGCAGAGACCTCCAGGGGGCCCGGGACGAGCAGTACTTC.

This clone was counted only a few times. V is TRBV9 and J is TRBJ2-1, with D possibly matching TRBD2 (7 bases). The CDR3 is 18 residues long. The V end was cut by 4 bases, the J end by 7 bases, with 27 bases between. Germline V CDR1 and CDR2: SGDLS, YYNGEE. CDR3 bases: TGTGCCAGCAGCTCGAGGGGGGGGGCCCTAACCCCTTATAATGAGCAGTTCTTC. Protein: CASSSRGGALTPYNEQFF.

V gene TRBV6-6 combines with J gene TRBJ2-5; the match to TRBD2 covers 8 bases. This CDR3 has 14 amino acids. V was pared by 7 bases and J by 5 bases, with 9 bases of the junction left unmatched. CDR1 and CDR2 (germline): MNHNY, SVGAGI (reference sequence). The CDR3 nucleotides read TGTGCCAGCAAAAGCGGGAGTATATCGGAGACCCAGTACTTC. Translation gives CASKSGSISETQYF.

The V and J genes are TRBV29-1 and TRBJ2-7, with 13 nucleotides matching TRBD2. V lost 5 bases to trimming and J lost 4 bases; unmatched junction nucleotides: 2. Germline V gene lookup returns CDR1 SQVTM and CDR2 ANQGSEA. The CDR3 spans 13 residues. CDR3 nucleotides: TGCAGCGTTCAGGGACTAGCGGGATACGAGCAGTACTTC. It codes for CSVQGLAGYEQYF.

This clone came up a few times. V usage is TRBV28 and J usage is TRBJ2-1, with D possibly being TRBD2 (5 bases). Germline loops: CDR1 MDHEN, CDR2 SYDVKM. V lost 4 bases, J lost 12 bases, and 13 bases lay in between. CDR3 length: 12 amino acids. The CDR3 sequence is CASSSRVGRQFF. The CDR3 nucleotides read TGTGCCAGCAGTTCGAGGGTGGGTAGGCAGTTCTTC.

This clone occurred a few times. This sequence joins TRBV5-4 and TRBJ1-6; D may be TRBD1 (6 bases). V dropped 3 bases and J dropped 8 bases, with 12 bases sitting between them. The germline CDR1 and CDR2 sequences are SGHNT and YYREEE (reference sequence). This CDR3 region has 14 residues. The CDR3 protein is CASSSQGVDSPLHF. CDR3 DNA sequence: TGTGCCAGCAGCTCACAGGGCGTGGATTCACCCCTCCACTTT.

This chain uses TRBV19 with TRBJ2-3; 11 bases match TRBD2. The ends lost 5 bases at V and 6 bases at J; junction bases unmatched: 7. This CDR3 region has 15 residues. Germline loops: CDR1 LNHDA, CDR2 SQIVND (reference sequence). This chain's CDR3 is CASSSRLAGGDTQYF. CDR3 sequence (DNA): TGTGCCAGTAGTTCCAGATTAGCGGGAGGGGATACGCAGTATTTT. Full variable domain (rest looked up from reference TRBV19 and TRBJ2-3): DGGITQSPKYLFRKEGQNVTLSCEQNLNHDAMYWYRQDPGQGLRLIYYSQIVNDFQKGDIAEGYSVSREKKESFPLTVTSAQKNPTAFYLCASSSRLAGGDTQYFGPGTRLTVL.

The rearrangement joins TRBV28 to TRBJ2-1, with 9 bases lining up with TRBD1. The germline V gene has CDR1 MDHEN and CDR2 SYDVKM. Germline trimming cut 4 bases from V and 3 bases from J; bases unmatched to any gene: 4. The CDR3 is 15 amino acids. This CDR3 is CASSSPGQGYNEQFF. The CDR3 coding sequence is TGTGCCAGCAGTTCGCCGGGACAGGGCTACAATGAGCAGTTCTTC.

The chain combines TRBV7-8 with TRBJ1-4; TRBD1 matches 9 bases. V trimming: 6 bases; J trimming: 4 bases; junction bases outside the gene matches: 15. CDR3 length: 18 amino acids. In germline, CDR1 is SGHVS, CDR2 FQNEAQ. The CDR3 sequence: CASSFTGGSGRGNEKLFF. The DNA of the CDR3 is TGTGCCAGCAGTTTTACAGGGGGCAGTGGTAGGGGTAATGAAAAACTGTTTTTT. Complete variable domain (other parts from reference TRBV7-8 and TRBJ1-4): GAGVSQSPRYKVAKRGQDVALRCDPISGHVSLFWYQQALGQGPEFLTYFQNEAQLDKSGLPSDRFFAERPEGSVSTLKIQRTQQEDSAVYLCASSFTGGSGRGNEKLFFGSGTQLSVL.

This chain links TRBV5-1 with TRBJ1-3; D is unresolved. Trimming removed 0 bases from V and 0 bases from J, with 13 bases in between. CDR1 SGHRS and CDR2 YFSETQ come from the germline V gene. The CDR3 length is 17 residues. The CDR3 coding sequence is TGCGCCAGCAGCTTGGATGGGCAGCCCTTCTCTGGAAACACCATATATTTT. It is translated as CASSLDGQPFSGNTIYF.

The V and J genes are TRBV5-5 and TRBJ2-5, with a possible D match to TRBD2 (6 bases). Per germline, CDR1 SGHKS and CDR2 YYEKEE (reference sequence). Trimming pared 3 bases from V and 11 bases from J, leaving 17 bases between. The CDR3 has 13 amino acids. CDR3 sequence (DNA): TGTGCCAGCAGCTGGGCGGAGGGAGGAGAGCAGTACTTC. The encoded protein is CASSWAEGGEQYF.

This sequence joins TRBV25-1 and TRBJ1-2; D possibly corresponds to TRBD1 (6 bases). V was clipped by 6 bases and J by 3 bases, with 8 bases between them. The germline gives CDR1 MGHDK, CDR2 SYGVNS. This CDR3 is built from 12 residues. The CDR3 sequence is CASSTGYYGYTF. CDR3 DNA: TGTGCCAGCAGCACAGGGTACTATGGCTACACCTTC.

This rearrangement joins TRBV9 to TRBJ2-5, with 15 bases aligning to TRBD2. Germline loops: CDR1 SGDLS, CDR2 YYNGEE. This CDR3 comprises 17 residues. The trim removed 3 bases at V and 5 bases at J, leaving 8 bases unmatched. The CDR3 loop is CASSGGLAGGVGETQYF. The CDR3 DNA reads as TGTGCCAGCAGCGGAGGACTAGCGGGAGGGGTAGGGGAGACCCAGTACTTC.

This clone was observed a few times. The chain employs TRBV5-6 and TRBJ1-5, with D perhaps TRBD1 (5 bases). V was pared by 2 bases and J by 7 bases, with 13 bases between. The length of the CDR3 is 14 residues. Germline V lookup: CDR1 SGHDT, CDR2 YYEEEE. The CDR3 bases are TGTGCCAGCAGCTTCGGACTGGGACTCCAGCCCCAGCATTTT. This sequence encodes CASSFGLGLQPQHF.

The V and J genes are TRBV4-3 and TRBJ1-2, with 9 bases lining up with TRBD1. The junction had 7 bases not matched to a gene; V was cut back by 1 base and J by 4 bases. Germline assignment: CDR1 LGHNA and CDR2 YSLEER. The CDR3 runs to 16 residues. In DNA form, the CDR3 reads TGCGCCAGCAGCCAAGGGGGGGGACAGGGCGGCTATGGCTACACCTTC. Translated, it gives CASSQGGGQGGYGYTF.

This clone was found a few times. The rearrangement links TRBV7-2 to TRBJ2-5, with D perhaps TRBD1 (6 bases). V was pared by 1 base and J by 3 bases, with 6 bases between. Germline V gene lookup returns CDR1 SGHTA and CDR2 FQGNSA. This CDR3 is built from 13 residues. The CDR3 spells CASSLDREETQYF. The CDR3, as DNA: TGTGCCAGCAGCTTAGACAGGGAAGAGACCCAGTACTTC.

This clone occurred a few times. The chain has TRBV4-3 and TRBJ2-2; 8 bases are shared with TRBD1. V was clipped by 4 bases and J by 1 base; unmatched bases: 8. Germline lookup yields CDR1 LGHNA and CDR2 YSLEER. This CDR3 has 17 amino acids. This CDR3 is CASSLALGTGNTGELFF. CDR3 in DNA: TGCGCCAGCAGCCTTGCTTTAGGGACAGGGAACACCGGGGAGCTGTTTTTT.

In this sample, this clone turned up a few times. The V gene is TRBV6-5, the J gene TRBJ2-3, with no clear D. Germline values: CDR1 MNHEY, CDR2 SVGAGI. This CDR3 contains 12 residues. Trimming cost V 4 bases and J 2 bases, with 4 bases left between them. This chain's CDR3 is CASSSYTDTQYF. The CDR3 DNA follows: TGTGCCAGCAGTTCCTACACAGATACGCAGTATTTT.

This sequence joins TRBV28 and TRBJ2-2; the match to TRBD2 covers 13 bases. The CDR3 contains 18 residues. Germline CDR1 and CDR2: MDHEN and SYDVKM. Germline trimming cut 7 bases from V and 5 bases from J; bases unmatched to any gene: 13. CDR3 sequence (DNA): TGTGCCAGCACACTTCTTGGACTAGCGGGAGTAAAGACCGGGGAGCTGTTTTTT. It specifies CASTLLGLAGVKTGELFF.

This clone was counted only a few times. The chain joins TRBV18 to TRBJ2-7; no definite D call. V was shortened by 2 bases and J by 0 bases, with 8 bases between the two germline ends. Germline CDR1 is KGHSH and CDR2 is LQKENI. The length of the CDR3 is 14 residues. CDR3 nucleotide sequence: TGTGCCAGCTCACCAATCGATAGCTCCTACGAGCAGTACTTC. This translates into CASSPIDSSYEQYF.